This record covers a single T cell receptor (beta chain). Its matching antigen is unknown. This sample is drawn from a study of blood T cells in healthy people across ages. Study-wide background: Template switching caught about one barcoded beta molecule for each two T cells.

The CDR3 spans 15 residues. Germline V lookup: CDR1 SEHNR, CDR2 FQNEAQ (reference sequence). Trimming removed 4 bases from V and 5 bases from J, with 17 bases in between. Regarding the study as a whole: TCR beta diversity, measured per million T cells, fell in a roughly linear way with age.

A second PCR of roughly 7 to 11 cycles used a sample-barcoded 5' primer and a J-beta primer mix. All cDNA molecules were each tagged by a template-switch adaptor with 12 random nucleotides. TCRdb reprocessed the 5' RACE reads with MiXCR, giving one entry per CDR3 protein. The data contain 1.5 million or so distinct CDR3 sequences, around 42% of them singletons. Each sample yielded at least 6 million isolated PBMCs. Material for sequencing was blood. This chain uses TRBV7-9 with TRBJ1-2, with unresolved D. The clonotype comes from a woman under 30 in good health. CDR3 bases: TGTGCCAGCAGCTCCCCAGGTCAGTCGCTGTATGGCTACACCTTC. This codes for CASSSPGQSLYGYTF.